One sample yielded the 26 T cell receptor beta chains listed below, sequenced in a study of response to subunit inactivated influenza vaccine. Each CDR3 protein gets one entry after TCRdb re-called the RT-PCR reads with MiXCR. The sample has roughly 700,000 distinct CDR3 sequences; about 15% are singletons. The sequencing here drew on PBMCs from blood, taken 14 to 15 days before vaccination. The receptor source for this set is a man in his fifties who received an inactivated influenza vaccine.

In its sample, this clonotype was seen a few times. This chain joins TRBV12-3 or TRBV12-4 and TRBJ1-2; 7 positions agree with TRBD1. Trimming cost V 7 bases and J 0 bases; bases outside gene matches: 2. This CDR3 has 13 residues. This CDR3 is CASMTGTNYGYTF. In nucleotides, the CDR3 is TGTGCCAGCATGACAGGGACTAACTATGGCTACACCTTC.

This clonotype came up a few times. The rearrangement joins TRBV6-2 or TRBV6-3 to TRBJ1-5; no definite D call. CDR3 length equals 11 residues. The ends were cut back, 4 bases at V and 8 bases at J, with 6 bases in the middle. CDR1 is MNHEY and CDR2 is SVGEGT in the germline V gene. The CDR3 nucleotides read TGTGCCAGCAGTTTCCCGGAGCCCCAGCATTTT. Its protein product is CASSFPEPQHF.

This clonotype was seen a handful of times. The gene calls are TRBV7-9 and TRBJ2-7, with D tentatively TRBD2 (6 bases). V was shortened by 8 bases and J by 6 bases, with 14 bases between the two germline ends. Germline V CDR1 and CDR2: SEHNR, FQNEAQ (reference sequence). This CDR3 comprises 12 residues. CDR3 sequence (DNA): TGTGCCAGCGGCCTCGGAGGGCCCGAGCAGTACTTC. Its translation: CASGLGGPEQYF.

V and J are TRBV4-2 and TRBJ2-3, with 7 bases lining up with TRBD1. CDR1 LGHNA and CDR2 YNFKEQ come from the germline V gene. This CDR3 comprises 15 residues. J was trimmed by 2 bases and V by 4 bases; bases with no gene match: 6. CDR3 in amino acids: CASSPTGKDTDTQYF. In DNA, the CDR3 is TGTGCCAGCAGCCCGACAGGGAAGGACACAGATACGCAGTATTTT.

The CDR3 region has the DNA TGCAGTGCTACGGAGCGGGAGCTGGAGACCCAGTACTTC. Translated, it gives CSATERELETQYF. The V call is TRBV20-1, the J call TRBJ2-5, with 8 bases lining up with TRBD2. The ends lost 4 bases at V and 5 bases at J; junction bases unmatched: 6. The CDR3 has 13 amino acids. Germline lookup yields CDR1 DFQATT and CDR2 SNEGSKA (reference sequence).

This chain connects TRBV19 to TRBJ2-7; D remains unclear. This CDR3 region has 13 residues. The V gene lost 4 bases and the J gene lost 3 bases, with 10 bases spanning the gap. Germline values: CDR1 LNHDA, CDR2 SQIVND (reference sequence). The CDR3, as DNA: TGTGCCAGTAGTAGCGTCGGCTTCTACGAGCAGTACTTC. This codes for CASSSVGFYEQYF. Full variable domain (missing parts from reference TRBV19 and TRBJ2-7): DGGITQSPKYLFRKEGQNVTLSCEQNLNHDAMYWYRQDPGQGLRLIYYSQIVNDFQKGDIAEGYSVSREKKESFPLTVTSAQKNPTAFYLCASSSVGFYEQYFGPGTRLTVT.

This clonotype was seen at least ten times. V gene TRBV20-1 combines with J gene TRBJ2-7; TRBD2 aligns across 14 bases. CDR1 and CDR2 from the germline V gene are DFQATT and SNEGSKA (reference sequence). The CDR3 spans 15 residues. The ends lost 5 bases at V and 12 bases at J; junction bases unmatched: 15. The CDR3 DNA reads as TGCAGTGCTCTCCCAACCGGGACTAGCGGGAGTTGGCGGTACTTC. Protein product: CSALPTGTSGSWRYF.

This clonotype was detected many times. This chain links TRBV6-2 or TRBV6-3 with TRBJ1-5, with D perhaps matching TRBD1 (5 bases). The germline gives CDR1 MNHEY, CDR2 SVGEGT. V dropped 10 bases and J dropped 2 bases, with 12 bases sitting between them. The CDR3 loop spans 13 amino acids. The DNA for the CDR3 is TGTGCCACCGTTGGGACCGGCAATCAGCCCCAGCATTTT. Encoded protein: CATVGTGNQPQHF.

This clonotype was seen more than once but under ten times. V is TRBV29-1 and J is TRBJ2-5, with 9 bases aligning to TRBD1. V lost 5 bases to trimming and J lost 5 bases; unmatched junction nucleotides: 9. Germline CDR1 SQVTM, CDR2 ANQGSEA. The CDR3 consists of 14 residues. CDR3 sequence reads: CSVLRDRVGETQYF. CDR3 in DNA: TGCAGCGTTCTCCGGGACAGGGTGGGGGAGACCCAGTACTTC.

A few counts support this clonotype. This chain joins TRBV4-3 and TRBJ1-1; D unclear. Looked up from germline, CDR1 is LGHNA and CDR2 is YSLEER. Trimming removed 0 bases at V and 11 bases at J, with 13 bases between. The CDR3 consists of 13 residues. CDR3 sequence reads: CASSQESGVVAFF. CDR3 DNA: TGCGCCAGCAGCCAAGAATCCGGGGTAGTTGCTTTCTTT.

In its sample, this clonotype was seen many times. This rearrangement joins TRBV6-6 to TRBJ1-2, with D unresolved. CDR1 and CDR2 from the germline V gene are MNHNY and SVGAGI (reference sequence). Trimming removed 2 bases at V and 8 bases at J, with 12 bases between. The CDR3 has 13 amino acids. This chain's CDR3 is CASSYTEEGGYTF. CDR3 nucleotide sequence: TGTGCCAGCAGTTACACCGAAGAAGGGGGCTACACCTTC.

Remarks on this clonotype: A junction end diverges from the germline sequence, so it may reflect a read error. The chain uses TRBV5-1 and TRBJ2-1; possibly TRBD1 for D (6 bases). The germline CDR1 and CDR2 sequences are SGHRS and YFSETQ. The CDR3 consists of 16 residues. Written as DNA, the CDR3 is TGCGCCAGCAGCTCCGGGACATGGAGCTCCAACAATGAGCAGTTCTTC. Translation gives CASSSGTWSSNNEQFF.

This clonotype was found many times. The rearrangement joins TRBV6-1 to TRBJ1-1; D gene unclear. The ends were cut back, 5 bases at V and 3 bases at J, with 13 bases in the middle. CDR1 is MNHNS, CDR2 SASEGT, per germline. The CDR3 contains 14 residues. The CDR3 nucleotides are TGTGCCAGCAGTACCCTGGTCCGGGACACTGAAGCTTTCTTT. This encodes CASSTLVRDTEAFF.

CDR3 sequence: CASSLASGQSYNEQFF. CDR3 sequence (DNA): TGCGCCAGCAGCTTAGCGTCGGGACAGTCTTACAATGAGCAGTTCTTC. This chain joins TRBV5-1 and TRBJ2-1, with 7 bases lining up with TRBD1. This CDR3 spans 16 amino acids. Germline assignment: CDR1 SGHRS and CDR2 YFSETQ. J lost 4 bases, V lost 2 bases, and 9 bases had no gene match.

This clonotype has just a few counts. The genes are TRBV14 and TRBJ2-7; D possibly corresponds to TRBD2 (5 bases). This CDR3 is 15 amino acids long. V was cut by 0 bases and J by 7 bases, with 16 bases left in between. The germline V gene has CDR1 SGHDN and CDR2 FVKESK. DNA of the CDR3: TGTGCCAGCAGCCAAGAGCGAGGGTCGCTGGTGGAGCAGTACTTC. It is translated as CASSQERGSLVEQYF.

The chain has TRBV12-3 or TRBV12-4 and TRBJ2-5, with a tentative D call TRBD1 (5 bases). This CDR3 spans 14 amino acids. Trimming pared 8 bases from V and 6 bases from J, leaving 19 bases between. The CDR3 DNA is TGTGCCAGCGGTCCGGCCAGGGATGGAAAGACCCAGTACTTC. Its translation is CASGPARDGKTQYF.

This clonotype was observed a few times. The chain combines TRBV12-3 or TRBV12-4 with TRBJ2-7; perhaps TRBD2 as D (5 bases). Trimming removed 7 bases at V and 7 bases at J, with 20 bases between. This CDR3 region has 14 residues. The CDR3 here is CASTTGGGFGEQYF. The CDR3 DNA reads TGTGCCAGCACCACCGGCGGCGGGTTCGGGGAGCAGTACTTC.

This clonotype was seen more than once but under ten times. The chain combines TRBV7-3 with TRBJ2-7, with TRBD2 matching 7 bases. V lost 4 bases to trimming and J lost 6 bases; unmatched junction nucleotides: 6. The CDR3 is 13 residues long. From germline, CDR1 is SGHTA and CDR2 FQGTGA. CDR3 in amino acids: CASSSGGDGEQYF. The CDR3 DNA sequence: TGTGCCAGCAGCTCGGGGGGAGATGGCGAGCAGTACTTC.

The rearrangement joins TRBV9 to TRBJ2-2; TRBD2 is a possible D gene (5 bases). The germline V gene encodes CDR1 SGDLS and CDR2 YYNGEE. The ends were cut back, 2 bases at V and 1 base at J, with 21 bases in the middle. The CDR3 length is 19 residues. CDR3 amino acids: CASSVGIRTPRGNTGELFF. Here the CDR3 DNA reads TGTGCCAGCAGCGTTGGAATTCGGACCCCCCGGGGGAACACCGGGGAGCTGTTTTTT.

The chain couples TRBV11-1 to TRBJ2-5; 8 bases agree with TRBD2. The CDR3 spans 15 residues. Trimming removed 1 base from V and 4 bases from J; junction bases left unmatched: 5. The germline CDR1 and CDR2 sequences are SGHAT and FQDESV (reference sequence). This CDR3 reads CASSLVGLAGETQYF. Written as DNA, the CDR3 is TGTGCCAGCAGCTTAGTAGGACTAGCAGGAGAGACCCAGTACTTC.

Note on this clonotype: A single base separates this from a much larger clone, so it may be a read error. This chain uses TRBV7-2 with TRBJ2-1; 12 bases are shared with TRBD2. The CDR3 runs to 15 residues. In germline, CDR1 is SGHTA, CDR2 FQGNSA. Trimming cost V 5 bases and J 4 bases; bases outside gene matches: 3. CDR3 residues: CASSITSGGYNEQFF. CDR3 nucleotides: TGTGCCAGCAGCATTACTAGCGGGGGGTACAATGAGCAGTTCTTC.

This clonotype was detected only a few times. The chain joins TRBV20-1 to TRBJ2-2; D is perhaps TRBD1 (5 bases). The germline gives CDR1 DFQATT, CDR2 SNEGSKA (reference sequence). V was cut by 6 bases and J by 1 base, with 6 bases left in between. The CDR3 is 12 residues long. CDR3: CSAGQNTGELFF. CDR3 DNA: TGCAGTGCAGGACAGAACACCGGGGAGCTGTTTTTT.

J is TRBJ2-3 and V is TRBV27; D gene ambiguous. The CDR3 has 14 residues. Between the trimmed V and J ends, which lost 8 bases and 1 base, there was a span of 13 bases. Germline assignment: CDR1 MNHEY and CDR2 SMNVEV (reference sequence). The CDR3 is CASQWTAGTDTQYF. DNA of the CDR3: TGTGCCAGCCAATGGACGGCTGGCACAGATACGCAGTATTTT.

This clonotype was seen just once. The V gene is TRBV20-1, the J gene TRBJ2-3; 16 positions match TRBD2. The CDR3 covers 20 residues. Germline trimming cut 3 bases from V and 4 bases from J; bases unmatched to any gene: 16. CDR1 DFQATT and CDR2 SNEGSKA come from the germline V gene (reference sequence). The CDR3 loop is CSASVTGTSGRAGVSDTQYF. The CDR3 DNA follows: TGCAGTGCTAGCGTCACCGGGACTAGCGGGAGGGCCGGAGTTTCAGATACGCAGTATTTT.

This clonotype was detected ten times or more. V gene TRBV5-1 combines with J gene TRBJ2-2; D gene uncertain. In germline, CDR1 is SGHRS, CDR2 YFSETQ. The CDR3 is made up of 15 amino acids. The V and J ends lost 4 bases and 9 bases respectively, with 19 bases between them. CDR3 loop: CASSEDGSRLRELFF. The CDR3 DNA sequence: TGCGCCAGCAGCGAGGACGGGTCCCGTTTAAGGGAGCTGTTTTTT. Full variable domain (outside the CDR3, taken from reference TRBV5-1 and TRBJ2-2): KAGVTQTPRYLIKTRGQQVTLSCSPISGHRSVSWYQQTPGQGLQFLFEYFSETQRNKGNFPGRFSGRQFSNSRSEMNVSTLELGDSALYLCASSEDGSRLRELFFGEGSRLTVL.

The chain couples TRBV6-5 to TRBJ2-2; perhaps TRBD2 as D (6 bases). V dropped 10 bases and J dropped 4 bases, with 10 bases sitting between them. CDR1 is MNHEY, CDR2 SVGAGI, per germline. This CDR3 region has 12 residues. In DNA form, the CDR3 reads TGTGCCACCTTCGGGGGCACCGGGGAGCTGTTTTTT. As protein: CATFGGTGELFF.